This T cell receptor (beta chain) was identified in a study of blood T cells in healthy people across ages. With a J-beta primer mix and a sample-barcoded 5' primer, a second PCR ran roughly 6 to 11 cycles. TCRdb redid the calling of the 5' RACE reads with MiXCR, one entry per CDR3 protein. The data hold approximately 1.5 million distinct CDR3 sequences, with 34% observed a single time. This CDR3 region has 13 residues. V gave up 6 bases and J gave up 7 bases, with 18 bases separating them. Germline V gene sequence: CDR1 SQVTM, CDR2 ANQGSEA. The TCR originated in a woman aged 30 to 39 in good health. Material for sequencing was blood. The chain is built from TRBV29-1 and TRBJ1-2; D is possibly TRBD1 (5 bases). The CDR3 bases are TGCAGCGTGGCCGGGACCGCGAAAAGTGGCTACACCTTC. Its protein product is CSVAGTAKSGYTF.